Here is one TCR beta chain with its context. This sample was included in a study of T-cell reconstitution after alpha-beta-depleted transplantation in children. Unique molecular identifiers were incorporated when the TCRbeta library was constructed. TCRdb ran MiXCR on the PCR reads and lists one entry per CDR3 protein. Among nearly 550,000 distinct CDR3 sequences listed, 18% were seen once. Sequenced here: PBMCs from the stem cell graft donor, sampled from the stem cell graft. This sequence was found in a human donor who donated a stem cell graft to a child with acute lymphoblastic leukemia.

CDR3 in amino acids: CASSAGQGPNQPQHF. CDR3 bases: TGTGCCAGCAGCGCGGGGCAGGGTCCCAATCAGCCCCAGCATTTT. V and J are TRBV2 and TRBJ1-5; D perhaps matches TRBD1 (5 bases). The CDR3 contains 15 residues. Trimming shortened V by 6 bases and J by 3 bases, and 15 bases separated the two germline ends. The germline V gene has CDR1 SNHLY and CDR2 FYNNEI.